Described below is a single TCR beta chain sequence and its context. All TCR cDNA molecules were individually tagged with a unique molecular identifier. TCRdb analysed the 5' RACE reads with MiXCR anew, one entry per CDR3 protein. The sample contains roughly 120,000 distinct CDR3 sequences, 10% to 14% of which appear only once. The source of the sample is a study of spatial heterogeneity in lung cancer. Study-wide context: PBMC samples from follow-up, when available, were sequenced at a median of approximately two years post-resection.

J lost 4 bases, V lost 4 bases, and 13 bases had no gene match. Germline V gene data show CDR1 as KGHDR and CDR2 as SFDVKD. The CDR3 runs 18 residues. The time point: blood at routine non-recurrence follow-up after resection. Whole RNA, which was extracted from tumor, nontumor lung tissue or frozen PBMC, was sequenced without any cell sorting. This chain joins TRBV24-1 and TRBJ2-2; 8 bases match TRBD2. Sequenced here: PBMCs, sampled at follow-up. The clonotype comes from a female donor with early-stage non-small cell lung cancer. CDR3 region: CATSDPPASGQTTGELFF. The CDR3 region has the DNA TGTGCCACCAGTGACCCTCCCGCTAGCGGGCAGACCACCGGGGAGCTGTTTTTT.